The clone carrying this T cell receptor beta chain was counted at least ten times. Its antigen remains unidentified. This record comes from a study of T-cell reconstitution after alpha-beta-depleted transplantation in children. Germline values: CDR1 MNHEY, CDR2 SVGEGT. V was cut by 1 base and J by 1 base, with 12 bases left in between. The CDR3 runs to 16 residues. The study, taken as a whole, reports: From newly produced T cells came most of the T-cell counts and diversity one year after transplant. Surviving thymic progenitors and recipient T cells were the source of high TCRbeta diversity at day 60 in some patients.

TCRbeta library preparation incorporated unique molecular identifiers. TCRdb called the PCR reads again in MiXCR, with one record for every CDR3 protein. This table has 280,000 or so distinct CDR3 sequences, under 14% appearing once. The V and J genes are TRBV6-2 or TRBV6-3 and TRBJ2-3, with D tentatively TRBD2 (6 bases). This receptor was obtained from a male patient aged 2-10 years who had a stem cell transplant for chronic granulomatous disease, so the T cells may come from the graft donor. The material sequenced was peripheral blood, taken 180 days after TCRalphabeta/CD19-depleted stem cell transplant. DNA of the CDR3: TGTGCCAGCAGTTACTGGGGGGAGACCCGCACAGATACGCAGTATTTT. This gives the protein CASSYWGETRTDTQYF.